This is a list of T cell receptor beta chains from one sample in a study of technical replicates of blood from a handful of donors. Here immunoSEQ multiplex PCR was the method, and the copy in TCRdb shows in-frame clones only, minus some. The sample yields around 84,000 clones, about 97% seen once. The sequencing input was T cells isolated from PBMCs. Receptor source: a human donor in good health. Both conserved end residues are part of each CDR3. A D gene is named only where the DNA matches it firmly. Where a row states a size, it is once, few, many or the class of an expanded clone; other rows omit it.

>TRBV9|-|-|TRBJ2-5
CASSGGQRHETQYF
TGTGCCAGCAGCGGGGGACAAAGACACGAGACCCAGTACTTC
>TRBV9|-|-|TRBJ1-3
CASGTPGYSGNTIYF
TGTGCCAGCGGAACCCCAGGATACTCTGGAAACACCATATATTTT
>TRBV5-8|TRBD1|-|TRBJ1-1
CASGSGQYAVSEAFF
TGTGCCAGCGGATCGGGACAGTACGCAGTGTCTGAAGCTTTCTTT
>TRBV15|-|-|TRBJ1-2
CATSRLGGGLYGYTF
TGTGCCACCAGCAGACTCGGGGGGGGCCTCTATGGCTACACCTTC
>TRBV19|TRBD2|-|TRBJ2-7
CASSIVTSGTYEQYF
TGTGCCAGTAGTATAGTGACTAGCGGGACCTACGAGCAGTACTTC
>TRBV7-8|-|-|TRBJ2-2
CASSPRSASIGELFF
TGTGCCAGCAGCCCTCGGTCAGCGAGCATCGGGGAGCTGTTTTTT
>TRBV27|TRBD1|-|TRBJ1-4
CASSSGGKLFF
TGTGCCAGCTCCTCAGGGGGGAAACTGTTTTTT
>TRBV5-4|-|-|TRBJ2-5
CASSLASAGETQYF
TGTGCCAGCAGCTTAGCCAGCGCCGGGGAGACCCAGTACTTC
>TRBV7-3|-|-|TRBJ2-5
CASSLSSGGETQYF
TGTGCCAGCAGCTTAAGTTCAGGGGGGGAGACCCAGTACTTC
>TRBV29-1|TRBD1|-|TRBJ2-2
CSVDTGVAGELFF
TGCAGCGTTGATACAGGGGTGGCCGGGGAGCTGTTTTTT
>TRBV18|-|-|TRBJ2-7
CASSGGKSAHEQYF
TGTGCCAGCTCAGGTGGTAAAAGCGCCCACGAGCAGTACTTC
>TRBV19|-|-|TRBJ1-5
CASSFGGYRSNQPQHF
TGTGCCAGTAGTTTCGGGGGATACCGTAGCAATCAGCCCCAGCATTTT
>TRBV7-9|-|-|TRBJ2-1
CASSLSSGVAFSYNEQFF
TGTGCCAGCAGCTTATCGTCCGGGGTCGCATTTTCCTACAATGAGCAGTTCTTC
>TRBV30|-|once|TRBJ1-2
CAWSGKTADYGYTF
TGTGCCTGGAGTGGAAAGACAGCTGACTATGGCTACACCTTC
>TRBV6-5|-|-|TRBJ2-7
CASSYSMGPQVYEQYF
TGTGCCAGCAGTTACTCGATGGGGCCACAGGTTTACGAGCAGTACTTC
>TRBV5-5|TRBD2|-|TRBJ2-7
CASSLVSGGYEQYF
TGTGCCAGCAGCTTGGTTAGCGGGGGTTACGAGCAGTACTTC
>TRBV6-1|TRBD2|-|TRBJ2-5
CASSVRYLAGGDQETQYF
TGTGCCAGCAGTGTCCGGTACCTAGCGGGAGGGGACCAAGAGACCCAGTACTTC
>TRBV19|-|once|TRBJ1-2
CASSIDYRGGYGYTF
TGTGCCAGTAGTATAGATTACCGGGGGGGCTATGGCTACACCTTC
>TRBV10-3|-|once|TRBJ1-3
CAISGGSTAGNTIYF
TGTGCCATCAGTGGGGGTTCGACAGCTGGAAACACCATATATTTT
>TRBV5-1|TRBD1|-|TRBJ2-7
CASSWFGWGQTYEQYF
TGCGCCAGCAGCTGGTTCGGTTGGGGACAGACATACGAGCAGTACTTC
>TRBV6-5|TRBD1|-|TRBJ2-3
CASSSNRGIGTDTQYF
TGTGCCAGCAGTTCGAACAGGGGGATCGGCACAGATACGCAGTATTTT
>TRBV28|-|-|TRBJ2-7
CASSLQGSSYEQYF
TGTGCCAGCAGTTTGCAGGGTTCCTCCTACGAGCAGTACTTC
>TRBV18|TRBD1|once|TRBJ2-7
CASSPGTGGHGVYEQYF
TGTGCCAGCTCACCAGGGACAGGGGGCCACGGAGTCTACGAGCAGTACTTC